This T cell receptor (beta chain) originates from a study of CD8+CD57+ T cells in acquired aplastic anemia. CDR3 and TCR beta VDJ profiling relied on a genomic DNA template. TCRdb passed the reads through MiXCR, listing each CDR3 protein once. This sample has hundreds of thousands of distinct CDR3 sequences; 25% to 40% occur once, and the top ten carry 0.82%. By flow cytometry, patients selected for sequencing had shown an expansion of CD8+CD57+ cells. No patient had been given any therapy when blood was sampled. There are a few counts of this clonotype. CDR1 and CDR2 from the germline V gene are MNHEY and SVGAGI. The CDR3 totals 14 residues. V gave up 4 bases and J gave up 4 bases; unmatched junction bases: 5.

The sample comprised sorted CD4+, CD8+, or CD8+CD57+ T cells (not recorded which) from PBMCs. The gene calls are TRBV6-5 and TRBJ2-3, with 7 bases aligning to TRBD1. The clonotype comes from a human donor with aplastic anemia. In DNA, the CDR3 is TGTGCCAGCAGTTTGGAGACAGGGCCAGATACGCAGTATTTT. Its protein is CASSLETGPDTQYF.